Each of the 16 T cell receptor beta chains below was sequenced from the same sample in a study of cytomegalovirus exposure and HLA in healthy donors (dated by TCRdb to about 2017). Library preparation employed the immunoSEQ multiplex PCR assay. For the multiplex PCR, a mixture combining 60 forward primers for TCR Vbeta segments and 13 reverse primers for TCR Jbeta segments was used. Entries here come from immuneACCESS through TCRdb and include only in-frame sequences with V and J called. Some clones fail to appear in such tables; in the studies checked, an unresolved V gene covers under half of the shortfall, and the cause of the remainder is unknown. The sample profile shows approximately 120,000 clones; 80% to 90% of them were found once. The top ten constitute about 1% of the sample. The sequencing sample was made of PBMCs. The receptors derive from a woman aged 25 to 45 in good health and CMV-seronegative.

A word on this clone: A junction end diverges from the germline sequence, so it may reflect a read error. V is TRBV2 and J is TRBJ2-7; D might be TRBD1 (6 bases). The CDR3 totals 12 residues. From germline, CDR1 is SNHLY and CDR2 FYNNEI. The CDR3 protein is CAGSAQGYEQYF. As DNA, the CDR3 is TGTGCCGGCAGTGCACAGGGCTACGAGCAGTACTTC.

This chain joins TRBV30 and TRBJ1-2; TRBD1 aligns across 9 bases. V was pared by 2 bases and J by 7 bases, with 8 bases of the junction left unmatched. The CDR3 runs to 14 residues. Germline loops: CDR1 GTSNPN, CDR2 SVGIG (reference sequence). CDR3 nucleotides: TGTGCCTGGAGTCTGGACAGGGGAGTAGGTGGCTACACCTTC. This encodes CAWSLDRGVGGYTF.

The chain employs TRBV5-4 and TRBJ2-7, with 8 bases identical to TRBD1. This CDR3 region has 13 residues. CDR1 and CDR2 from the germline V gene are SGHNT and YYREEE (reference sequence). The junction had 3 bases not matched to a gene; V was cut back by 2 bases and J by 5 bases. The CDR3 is CASSFDRGNEQYF. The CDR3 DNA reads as TGTGCCAGCAGCTTCGACAGGGGAAACGAGCAGTACTTC.

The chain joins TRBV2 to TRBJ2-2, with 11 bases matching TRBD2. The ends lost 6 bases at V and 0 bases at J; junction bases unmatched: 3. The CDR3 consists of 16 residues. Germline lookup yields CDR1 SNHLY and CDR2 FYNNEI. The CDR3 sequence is CASRLAGVANTGELFF. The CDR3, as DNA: TGTGCCAGCAGACTAGCGGGAGTGGCGAACACCGGGGAGCTGTTTTTT.

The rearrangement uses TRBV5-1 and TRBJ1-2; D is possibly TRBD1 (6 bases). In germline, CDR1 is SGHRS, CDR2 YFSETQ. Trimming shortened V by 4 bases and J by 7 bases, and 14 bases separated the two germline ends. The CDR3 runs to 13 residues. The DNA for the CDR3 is TGCGCCAGCAGCCCTTTTGGACAGTCTGGCTACACCTTC. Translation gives CASSPFGQSGYTF.

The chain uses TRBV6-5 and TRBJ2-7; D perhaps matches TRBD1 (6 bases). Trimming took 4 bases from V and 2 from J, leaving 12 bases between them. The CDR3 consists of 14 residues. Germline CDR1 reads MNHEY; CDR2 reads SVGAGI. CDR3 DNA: TGTGCCAGCAGTTTGGACAGCCTCGCCTACGAGCAGTACTTC. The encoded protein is CASSLDSLAYEQYF.

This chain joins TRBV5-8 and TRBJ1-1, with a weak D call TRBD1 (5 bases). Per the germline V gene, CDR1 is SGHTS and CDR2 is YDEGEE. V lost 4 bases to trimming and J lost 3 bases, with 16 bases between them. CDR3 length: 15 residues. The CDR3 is CASSPGGGADTEAFF. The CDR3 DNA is TGTGCCAGCAGCCCGGGCGGGGGAGCGGACACTGAAGCTTTCTTT.

CDR3 region: CASSDRDKGSYEQYF. The CDR3 DNA is TGTGCCAGCAGTGACCGGGATAAAGGGTCCTACGAGCAGTACTTC. The chain uses TRBV25-1 and TRBJ2-5; possible D gene TRBD2, 5 bases. With the DNA end fitting TRBJ2-7 better, the J assignment may be wrong. CDR3 length: 15 residues. In germline, CDR1 is MGHDK, CDR2 SYGVNS.

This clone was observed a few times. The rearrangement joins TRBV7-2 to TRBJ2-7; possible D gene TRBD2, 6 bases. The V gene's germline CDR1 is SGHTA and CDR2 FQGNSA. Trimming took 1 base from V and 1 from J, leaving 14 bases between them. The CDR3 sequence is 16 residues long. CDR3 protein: CASSLEGGVWSYEQYF. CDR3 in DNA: TGTGCCAGCAGCTTAGAGGGCGGGGTTTGGTCCTACGAGCAGTACTTC.

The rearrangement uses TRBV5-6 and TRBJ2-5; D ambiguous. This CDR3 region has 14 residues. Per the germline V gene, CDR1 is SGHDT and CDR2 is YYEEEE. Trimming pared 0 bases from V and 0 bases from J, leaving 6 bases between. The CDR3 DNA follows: TGTGCCAGCAGCTTGGGTTTATACCAAGAGACCCAGTACTTC. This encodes CASSLGLYQETQYF.

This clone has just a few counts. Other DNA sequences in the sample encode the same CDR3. Here the CDR3 reads CASSLTGVETQYF. Written as DNA, the CDR3 is TGTGCCAGCAGCTTGACAGGGGTCGAGACCCAGTACTTC. The V call is TRBV5-5, the J call TRBJ2-5; 7 bases line up with TRBD1. Germline V gives CDR1 SGHKS, CDR2 YYEKEE (reference sequence). The junction had 2 bases not matched to a gene; V was cut back by 1 base and J by 5 bases. This CDR3 is 13 amino acids long.

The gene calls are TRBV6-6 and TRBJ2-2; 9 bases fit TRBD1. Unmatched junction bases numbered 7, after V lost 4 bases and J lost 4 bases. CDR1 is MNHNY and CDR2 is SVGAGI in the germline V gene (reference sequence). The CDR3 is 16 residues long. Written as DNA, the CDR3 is TGTGCCAGCAGTTTGGGGACAGGGTCGTCCACCGGGGAGCTGTTTTTT. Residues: CASSLGTGSSTGELFF.

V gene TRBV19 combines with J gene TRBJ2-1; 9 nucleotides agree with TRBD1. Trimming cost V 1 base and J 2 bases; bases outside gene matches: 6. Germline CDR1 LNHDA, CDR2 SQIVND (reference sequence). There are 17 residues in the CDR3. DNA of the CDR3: TGTGCCAGTAGTATAGTCGGCCGGACAGGGGCCTACAATGAGCAGTTCTTC. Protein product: CASSIVGRTGAYNEQFF.

CDR3 sequence reads: CASSKLGGFGNTQYF. The CDR3 DNA is TGTGCCAGCAGCAAATTAGGGGGTTTCGGGAATACGCAGTATTTT. The V call is TRBV21-1, the J call TRBJ2-3; TRBD1, the table's D call, lacks a check against the DNA. TRBV21-1 is reported as a pseudogene. The CDR3 contains 15 residues.

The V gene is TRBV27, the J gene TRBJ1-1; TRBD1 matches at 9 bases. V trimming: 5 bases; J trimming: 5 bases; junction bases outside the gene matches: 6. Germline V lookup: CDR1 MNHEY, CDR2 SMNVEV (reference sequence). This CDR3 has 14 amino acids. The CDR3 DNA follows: TGTGCCAGCAGTCACGGACAGGGGTGGACTGAAGCTTTCTTT. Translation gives CASSHGQGWTEAFF.

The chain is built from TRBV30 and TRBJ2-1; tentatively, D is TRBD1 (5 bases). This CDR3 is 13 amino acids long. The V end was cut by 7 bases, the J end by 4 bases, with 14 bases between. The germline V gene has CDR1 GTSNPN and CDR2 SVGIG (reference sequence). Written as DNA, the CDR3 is TGTGCCTTGGACACAAGGCTTTACAATGAGCAGTTCTTC. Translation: CALDTRLYNEQFF.